Below are 22 T cell receptor beta chains sequenced from a single sample in a study of patients and donors after allogeneic stem cell transplantation. TCRdb recomputed calls from the RT-PCR reads with MiXCR, one row per CDR3 protein. Among 400,000 to 500,000 distinct CDR3 sequences listed, approximately 16% were seen once. The sequenced sample was blood, either unsorted or a sorted T cell fraction (not recorded which). These receptor sequences come from a human donor who was either an allogeneic HSCT recipient or a stem cell or donor lymphocyte infusion donor (not recorded which). It is not recorded whose cells these are; they may come from a transplant donor.

This chain links TRBV5-4 with TRBJ2-1; 7 bases are shared with TRBD1. The trim removed 3 bases at V and 3 bases at J, leaving 6 bases unmatched. Germline V gene data show CDR1 as SGHNT and CDR2 as YYREEE (reference sequence). The CDR3 is 15 residues long. As DNA, the CDR3 is TGTGCCAGCAGCTCCCCCAGGGGGTACTACAATGAGCAGTTCTTC. Residues: CASSSPRGYYNEQFF.

The CDR3 protein is CSVAGGRVNEKLFF. The CDR3 nucleotides read TGCAGTGTAGCAGGAGGTCGGGTTAATGAAAAACTGTTTTTT. The V gene is TRBV20-1, the J gene TRBJ1-4, with D hard to call. In germline, CDR1 is DFQATT, CDR2 SNEGSKA (reference sequence). CDR3 size: 14 residues. Trimming removed 7 bases from V and 4 bases from J, with 16 bases in between.

This clonotype showed up just a few times. The rearrangement uses TRBV24-1 and TRBJ2-3; D may be TRBD2 (5 bases). This CDR3 comprises 11 residues. Germline-derived CDR1 and CDR2 are KGHDR and SFDVKD. Trimming stripped 9 bases from V and 6 bases from J, with 9 bases between. CDR3 in amino acids: CATARGDTQYF. The CDR3 nucleotides are TGTGCCACCGCTCGCGGGGATACGCAGTATTTT.

In its sample, this clonotype was seen many times. This chain connects TRBV9 to TRBJ1-4; the match to TRBD1 covers 10 bases. CDR1 is SGDLS, CDR2 YYNGEE, per germline. The length of the CDR3 is 15 residues. V shed 4 bases, J shed 8 bases, and the junction held 8 bases outside the gene matches. The CDR3 DNA is TGTGCCAGCAGCCCCCCGGGACAGGGGAGAGAAAAACTGTTTTTT. This codes for CASSPPGQGREKLFF.

There are a few counts of this clonotype. The CDR3 region is CASSLAAPASGNTIYF. The CDR3 DNA sequence: TGTGCCAGCAGCTTAGCCGCGCCGGCCTCTGGAAACACCATATATTTT. The V gene is TRBV7-9, the J gene TRBJ1-3; D is undetermined. Germline CDR1 reads SEHNR; CDR2 reads FQNEAQ (reference sequence). The V and J ends lost 0 bases and 0 bases respectively, with 9 bases between them. CDR3 size: 16 residues. Full variable domain (outside the CDR3, taken from reference TRBV7-9 and TRBJ1-3): DTGVSQNPRHKITKRGQNVTFRCDPISEHNRLYWYRQTLGQGPEFLTYFQNEAQLEKSRLLSDRFSAERPKGSFSTLEIQRTEQGDSAMYLCASSLAAPASGNTIYFGEGSWLTVV.

There are a few counts of this clonotype. The chain combines TRBV20-1 with TRBJ2-7; D might be TRBD1 (6 bases). V shed 0 bases and J shed 2 bases, with 14 bases lying between them. The CDR3 consists of 15 residues. The V gene's germline CDR1 is DFQATT and CDR2 SNEGSKA (reference sequence). The CDR3 DNA sequence: TGCAGTGCTAGAGATGAGCAGGGGTCCCCCTACGAGCAGTACTTC. Translated, it gives CSARDEQGSPYEQYF.

This sequence joins TRBV27 and TRBJ1-1, with a tentative D call TRBD1 (5 bases). V was pared by 6 bases and J by 1 base, with 15 bases between. CDR3 length: 15 residues. CDR1 and CDR2 from the germline V gene are MNHEY and SMNVEV (reference sequence). The CDR3 nucleotides are TGTGCCAGCAGCCTCCGGGGCCCGGGGAACACTGAAGCTTTCTTT. Residues: CASSLRGPGNTEAFF.

This clonotype was seen only a few times. This chain links TRBV7-2 with TRBJ1-2, with TRBD1 matching 7 bases. There are 17 residues in the CDR3. V shed 1 base and J 3 bases; nucleotides not matched to a gene: 11. The germline CDR1 and CDR2 sequences are SGHTA and FQGNSA. The CDR3 here is CASSLVTGTWADYGYTF. DNA for the CDR3: TGTGCCAGCAGCTTAGTGACAGGGACCTGGGCCGACTATGGCTACACCTTC. The full variable domain, in which reference TRBV7-2 and TRBJ1-2 provide the parts outside the CDR3, is GAGVSQSPSNKVTEKGKDVELRCDPISGHTALYWYRQSLGQGLEFLIYFQGNSAPDKSGLPSDRFSAERTGGSVSTLTIQRTQQEDSAVYLCASSLVTGTWADYGYTFGSGTRLTVV.

This clonotype showed up just a few times. The chain carries TRBV5-1 and TRBJ2-6; 7 bases align to TRBD1. Germline trimming cut 3 bases from V and 4 bases from J; bases unmatched to any gene: 7. The CDR3 consists of 16 residues. In germline, CDR1 is SGHRS, CDR2 YFSETQ. The DNA of the CDR3 is TGCGCCAGCAGCTCCCGAGGGGGCGCCGGGGCCAACGTCCTGACTTTC. Translating it yields CASSSRGGAGANVLTF.

The chain couples TRBV20-1 to TRBJ2-2, with D perhaps matching TRBD1 or TRBD2 (5 bases each). With 0 bases removed from V and 7 bases from J, the gap between germline ends came to 9 bases. The germline V gene has CDR1 DFQATT and CDR2 SNEGSKA (reference sequence). There are 13 residues in the CDR3. CDR3 sequence reads: CSARDRGLGELFF. CDR3 sequence (DNA): TGCAGTGCTAGAGACCGGGGCCTCGGGGAGCTGTTTTTT.

This clonotype has a count of ten or more. The chain employs TRBV9 and TRBJ2-1; tentatively, D is TRBD1 (6 bases). Trimming left V 4 bases short and J 8 bases short, with 19 bases between. This CDR3 contains 15 residues. Germline CDR1 is SGDLS and CDR2 is YYNGEE. The DNA of the CDR3 is TGTGCCAGCAGCACCGACCAGGGGAGTTTCGATGAGCAGTTCTTC. Protein product: CASSTDQGSFDEQFF.

This clonotype was seen more than once but under ten times. The CDR3 DNA sequence: TGCAGTGCTAGTCGGCGGGAGGTGCGATCTAGCACAGATACGCAGTATTTT. Protein product: CSASRREVRSSTDTQYF. The V and J genes are TRBV20-1 and TRBJ2-3, with 8 nucleotides matching TRBD2. The germline V gene encodes CDR1 DFQATT and CDR2 SNEGSKA (reference sequence). V lost 3 bases to trimming and J lost 0 bases; unmatched junction nucleotides: 11. The CDR3 consists of 17 residues.

This clonotype was seen repeatedly, ten times or more. The chain recombines TRBV20-1 with TRBJ2-7; 8 bases line up with TRBD1. V lost 3 bases, J lost 3 bases, and 7 bases stayed unmatched. CDR3 size: 14 residues. From germline, CDR1 is DFQATT and CDR2 SNEGSKA (reference sequence). The CDR3 loop is CSARDRVLDYEQYF. CDR3 nucleotide sequence: TGCAGTGCTAGGGACAGGGTTCTCGACTACGAGCAGTACTTC.

The chain has TRBV30 and TRBJ2-3, with D possibly TRBD2 on 6 matching bases. Germline V gene data show CDR1 as GTSNPN and CDR2 as SVGIG (reference sequence). This CDR3 has 13 amino acids. The germline V and J ends were trimmed by 3 bases and 1 base, with 8 bases remaining between them. The CDR3 loop is CAWRPGGTDTQYF. In DNA form, the CDR3 reads TGTGCCTGGAGGCCGGGAGGCACAGATACGCAGTATTTT.

The J gene is TRBJ1-5, the V gene TRBV5-6, with D tentatively TRBD1 (6 bases). The CDR3 loop spans 16 amino acids. The V and J ends lost 3 bases and 0 bases respectively, with 13 bases between them. In germline, CDR1 is SGHDT, CDR2 YYEEEE. The CDR3 loop is CASSSWTENSNQPQHF. The CDR3 region has the DNA TGTGCCAGCAGCTCCTGGACAGAGAATAGCAATCAGCCCCAGCATTTT.

This clonotype was counted at least ten times. This chain uses TRBV12-3 or TRBV12-4 with TRBJ2-7; D possibly corresponds to TRBD1 (6 bases). Trimming left V 6 bases short and J 9 bases short, with 12 bases between. This CDR3 comprises 11 residues. The CDR3 DNA reads as TGTGCCAGCAGCGACAGGATCGGGCAGTACTTC. This encodes CASSDRIGQYF.

CDR3 residues: CATSKQGTNQPQHF. CDR3 coding DNA: TGTGCCACCAGCAAACAGGGGACCAATCAGCCCCAGCATTTT. V is TRBV15 and J is TRBJ1-5, with 7 bases that match TRBD1. The CDR3 has 14 residues. The trim removed 4 bases at V and 3 bases at J, leaving 3 bases unmatched. The V gene's germline CDR1 is LNHNV and CDR2 YYDKDF (reference sequence). The full variable domain, completed using reference TRBV15 and TRBJ1-5, is DAMVIQNPRYQVTQFGKPVTLSCSQTLNHNVMYWYQQKSSQAPKLLFHYYDKDFNNEADTPDNFQSRRPNTSFCFLDIRSPGLGDTAMYLCATSKQGTNQPQHFGDGTRLSIL.

This clonotype turned up a few times. The chain recombines TRBV5-4 with TRBJ1-4, with D hard to call. This CDR3 spans 13 amino acids. Trimming left V 2 bases short and J 12 bases short, with 14 bases between. The germline CDR1 and CDR2 sequences are SGHNT and YYREEE (reference sequence). CDR3 residues: CASSFGNRMELFF. The CDR3 DNA reads as TGTGCCAGCAGCTTTGGAAACCGCATGGAACTGTTTTTT. Together with reference TRBV5-4 and TRBJ1-4, the CDR3 gives the full variable domain: ETGVTQSPTHLIKTRGQQVTLRCSSQSGHNTVSWYQQALGQGPQFIFQYYREEENGRGNFPPRFSGLQFPNYSSELNVNALELDDSALYLCASSFGNRMELFFGSGTQLSVL.

This clonotype has more than one count but fewer than ten. The CDR3, as DNA: TGTGCCAGCAGCCTGACAGGGTACTCCTACAATGAGCAGTTCTTC. Protein sequence: CASSLTGYSYNEQFF. The chain joins TRBV5-5 to TRBJ2-1; 7 positions match TRBD1. The CDR3 length is 15 residues. After removal of 4 bases from V and 0 bases from J, the junction contained 4 bases not matched to a gene. Germline values: CDR1 SGHKS, CDR2 YYEKEE (reference sequence).

This clonotype was counted a few times. The chain has TRBV7-8 and TRBJ2-1; possible D gene TRBD1, 5 bases. Trimming cost V 4 bases and J 7 bases, with 20 bases left between them. Germline CDR1 SGHVS, CDR2 FQNEAQ. There are 16 residues in the CDR3. This CDR3 is CASSSREISGSNEQFF. In DNA form, the CDR3 reads TGTGCCAGCAGCTCCAGGGAAATTAGTGGTTCGAATGAGCAGTTCTTC.

At least ten counts were recorded for this clonotype. The rearrangement links TRBV6-1 to TRBJ1-3; no firm D call. V was pared by 7 bases and J by 2 bases, with 12 bases between. The germline CDR1 and CDR2 sequences are MNHNS and SASEGT. The CDR3 is made up of 14 amino acids. CDR3 protein: CASKGHLPGNTIYF. For the CDR3, the DNA is TGTGCCAGCAAGGGTCACCTCCCTGGAAACACCATATATTTT.

V and J are TRBV13 and TRBJ1-4; D is undetermined. CDR3 length equals 14 residues. CDR1 PRHDT and CDR2 FYEKMQ come from the germline V gene (reference sequence). The V end was cut by 4 bases, the J end by 0 bases, with 6 bases between. The CDR3 protein is CASSSQSTNEKLFF. CDR3 sequence (DNA): TGTGCCAGCAGCTCCCAATCAACTAATGAAAAACTGTTTTTT.